The 24 T cell receptor beta chains listed next were all sequenced from one sample in a study of shared clonotypes between healthy human individuals. Libraries were prepared by immunoSEQ multiplex PCR; TCRdb keeps only in-frame clonotypes and omits some of them. The profile shows about half a million clones, 79% of them singletons. Sample: PBMCs. The receptors were gathered from a woman aged 40 to 55 in good health. Some clones in this sample may be carry-over from other donors' samples.

The chain carries TRBV30 and TRBJ2-4; D call uncertain. In germline, CDR1 is GTSNPN, CDR2 SVGIG (reference sequence). V was pared by 0 bases and J by 7 bases, with 10 bases between. The CDR3 runs to 13 residues. CDR3 nucleotide sequence: TGTGCCTGGAGTGTGGGAACAAGGAACATTCAGTACTTC. As protein: CAWSVGTRNIQYF.

Details on this clone: This same CDR3 is encoded by further DNA sequences in the sample. This sequence joins TRBV7-8 and TRBJ2-5; D not resolved. V lost 0 bases and J 2 bases, leaving 4 bases between the germline ends. The CDR3 runs to 13 residues. Germline loops: CDR1 SGHVS, CDR2 FQNEAQ. The CDR3 region is CASSLAQQETQYF. The CDR3 DNA reads TGTGCCAGCAGCTTAGCACAACAAGAGACCCAGTACTTC.

This chain connects TRBV10-3 to TRBJ1-1; D ambiguous. Trimming removed 2 bases from V and 6 bases from J, with 19 bases in between. The CDR3 length is 16 residues. Germline-derived CDR1 and CDR2 are ENHRY and SYGVKD. The CDR3 nucleotides read TGTGCCATCAGTGAGCCCCGGGGTTCGGCCGGCGCTGAAGCTTTCTTT. This translates into CAISEPRGSAGAEAFF.

This clone has a single count. This chain joins TRBV4-1 and TRBJ1-2; 8 bases line up with TRBD1. J gave up 4 bases and V 0 bases, and 7 bases lay outside the gene matches. Per germline, CDR1 MGHRA and CDR2 YSYEKL. This CDR3 is built from 16 residues. CDR3 nucleotide sequence: TGCGCCAGCAGCCAAGAGCAGGGGGCGCGACTCTATGGCTACACCTTC. Amino acids: CASSQEQGARLYGYTF.

J is TRBJ1-4 and V is TRBV19; weak D call: TRBD1 (5 bases). CDR3 length: 15 amino acids. The germline V and J ends were trimmed by 7 bases and 7 bases, with 19 bases remaining between them. Germline V gene data show CDR1 as LNHDA and CDR2 as SQIVND (reference sequence). Here the CDR3 reads CASTPGGARGEKLFF. DNA of the CDR3: TGTGCCAGTACCCCCGGAGGGGCCCGGGGTGAAAAACTGTTTTTT.

In this sample, this clone turned up once. The rearrangement links TRBV10-3 to TRBJ2-1, with D uncertain. This CDR3 contains 12 residues. Trimming took off 4 bases at V and 7 bases at J, with 8 bases between the two ends. Germline V lookup: CDR1 ENHRY, CDR2 SYGVKD. CDR3: CAISGLGNEQFF. The CDR3 nucleotides read TGTGCCATCAGTGGTTTGGGGAATGAGCAGTTCTTC.

The chain is built from TRBV7-9 and TRBJ2-3; D possibly corresponds to TRBD1 (5 bases). Trimming removed 3 bases from V and 1 base from J, with 11 bases in between. CDR1 and CDR2 (germline): SEHNR, FQNEAQ (reference sequence). The CDR3 is 15 residues long. CDR3 region: CASSLRRDGTDTQYF. CDR3 DNA: TGTGCCAGCAGCTTGCGCAGGGATGGCACAGATACGCAGTATTTT.

V usage is TRBV7-8 and J usage is TRBJ2-3; 7 bases are a match to TRBD2. V was clipped by 0 bases and J by 1 base; unmatched bases: 10. Germline CDR1 SGHVS, CDR2 FQNEAQ. This CDR3 contains 18 residues. CDR3 DNA: TGTGCCAGCAGCTTAGCGCGGGGCGGGAGCCAAGGCACAGATACGCAGTATTTT. It yields the protein CASSLARGGSQGTDTQYF.

The rearrangement joins TRBV20-1 to TRBJ1-2; D gene unclear. V lost 1 base, J lost 14 bases, and 14 bases lay in between. The CDR3 is 11 residues long. Per the germline V gene, CDR1 is DFQATT and CDR2 is SNEGSKA (reference sequence). As DNA, the CDR3 is TGCAGTGCTAGAGCGGCCCTTTCGAGGACCTTC. The encoded protein is CSARAALSRTF.

The chain carries TRBV28 and TRBJ2-3; 9 positions match TRBD2. Trimming removed 5 bases from V and 0 bases from J; junction bases left unmatched: 3. Germline V lookup: CDR1 MDHEN, CDR2 SYDVKM. CDR3 length: 15 residues. The CDR3 DNA sequence: TGTGCCAGCAGTCGGACTAGCGACAGCACAGATACGCAGTATTTT. It specifies CASSRTSDSTDTQYF.

Worth noting for this clone: This likely came from a read error, as a far larger clone is one base away. The chain joins TRBV5-6 to TRBJ2-1; no clear D gene. Trimming removed 2 bases from V and 4 bases from J, with 1 base in between. The CDR3 has 11 residues. Germline CDR1 and CDR2: SGHDT and YYEEEE. The CDR3 spells CASSFYNEQFF. CDR3 DNA sequence: TGTGCCAGCAGCTTTTACAATGAGCAGTTCTTC.

V is TRBV23-1 and J is TRBJ1-2; no clear D. TRBV23-1 is filed as an ORF, its function uncertain. V lost 2 bases, J lost 1 base, and 11 bases lay in between. The CDR3 loop spans 15 amino acids. The CDR3 DNA reads as TGCGCCAGCAGTCAAGAGGACCCGGTTAACTATGGCTACACCTTC. Its translation: CASSQEDPVNYGYTF.

The J gene is TRBJ2-2, the V gene TRBV9; perhaps D is TRBD1 or TRBD2 (5 bases each). The CDR3 sequence is 15 residues long. Germline CDR1 and CDR2: SGDLS and YYNGEE. The V gene lost 0 bases and the J gene lost 3 bases, with 9 bases spanning the gap. DNA for the CDR3: TGTGCCAGCAGCGTAGACGGGGCGGACACCGGGGAGCTGTTTTTT. Its protein is CASSVDGADTGELFF.

The chain is built from TRBV5-1 and TRBJ2-5; D uncertain. The V gene lost 0 bases and the J gene lost 9 bases, with 12 bases spanning the gap. The CDR3 covers 13 residues. Germline V gene data show CDR1 as SGHRS and CDR2 as YFSETQ. CDR3 protein: CASSLALGVAQYF. CDR3 nucleotides: TGCGCCAGCAGCTTGGCTCTGGGCGTGGCCCAGTACTTC.

With regard to this clone: The sample carries other DNA sequences with the same CDR3. The CDR3 DNA follows: TGTGCCAGCCAGTGGGATAGGAACACCGGGGAGCTGTTTTTT. Protein sequence: CASQWDRNTGELFF. The V call is TRBV6-5, the J call TRBJ2-2; no clear D gene. The length of the CDR3 is 14 residues. Trimming pared 8 bases from V and 1 base from J, leaving 11 bases between. The germline V gene encodes CDR1 MNHEY and CDR2 SVGAGI.

The chain recombines TRBV11-3 with TRBJ2-3, with D unclear. The CDR3 totals 13 residues. Germline loops: CDR1 SGHNT, CDR2 YENEEA. The V end lost 5 bases, the J end lost 0 bases, and 6 bases lay between the germline ends. The CDR3 loop is CASSPPSTDTQYF. The CDR3 nucleotides are TGTGCCAGCAGCCCCCCGAGCACAGATACGCAGTATTTT.

This clone was detected a few times. The rearrangement links TRBV10-3 to TRBJ2-3, with 16 bases fitting TRBD2. V lost 4 bases to trimming and J lost 0 bases; unmatched junction nucleotides: 4. Germline loops: CDR1 ENHRY, CDR2 SYGVKD. The CDR3 is made up of 18 amino acids. The CDR3 is CAISGGLAGGESTDTQYF. The CDR3 DNA reads TGTGCCATCAGTGGGGGACTAGCGGGAGGGGAGAGCACAGATACGCAGTATTTT.

The J gene is TRBJ2-7, the V gene TRBV9; TRBD1 matches 8 bases. Germline trimming cut 0 bases from V and 4 bases from J; bases unmatched to any gene: 6. Germline CDR1 SGDLS, CDR2 YYNGEE. The CDR3 sequence is 15 residues long. The CDR3 reads CASSVGATGVYEQYF. The CDR3 DNA is TGTGCCAGCAGCGTAGGAGCGACAGGGGTTTACGAGCAGTACTTC.

The rearrangement links TRBV5-4 to TRBJ2-1; TRBD2 matches 15 bases. V trimming: 0 bases; J trimming: 3 bases; junction bases outside the gene matches: 10. This CDR3 comprises 20 residues. Germline V gene data show CDR1 as SGHNT and CDR2 as YYREEE (reference sequence). The CDR3 sequence: CASSLVPGTSGRRVYNEQFF. For the CDR3, the DNA is TGTGCCAGCAGCTTGGTCCCCGGGACTAGCGGGAGGAGGGTCTACAATGAGCAGTTCTTC.

V and J are TRBV27 and TRBJ2-1, with D possibly TRBD2 on 6 matching bases. The CDR3 is 14 amino acids. V dropped 10 bases and J dropped 5 bases, with 18 bases sitting between them. From germline, CDR1 is MNHEY and CDR2 SMNVEV (reference sequence). CDR3 in DNA: TGTGCCACCCAAGGACTAACCCGCAACAATGAGCAGTTCTTC. It translates to CATQGLTRNNEQFF.

V and J are TRBV18 and TRBJ1-1; D gene unclear. The CDR3 spans 15 residues. Germline V CDR1 and CDR2: KGHSH, LQKENI. Trimming pared 4 bases from V and 5 bases from J, leaving 17 bases between. CDR3: CASSLIRTGNTEAFF. Written as DNA, the CDR3 is TGTGCCAGCTCACTAATACGGACGGGTAATACTGAAGCTTTCTTT.

The chain uses TRBV28 and TRBJ2-7, with 16 bases identical to TRBD2. Germline trimming cut 3 bases from V and 4 bases from J; bases unmatched to any gene: 12. Germline CDR1 and CDR2: MDHEN and SYDVKM. The CDR3 is 19 amino acids. The CDR3 spells CASSFTRGLAGGPYYEQYF. The CDR3 DNA reads as TGTGCCAGCAGTTTTACCCGGGGACTAGCGGGAGGGCCGTATTACGAGCAGTACTTC.

The rearrangement uses TRBV19 and TRBJ1-1; D might be TRBD1 (6 bases). Trimming stripped 2 bases from V and 4 bases from J, with 14 bases between. The CDR3 runs to 15 residues. Per the germline V gene, CDR1 is LNHDA and CDR2 is SQIVND (reference sequence). CDR3 DNA sequence: TGTGCCAGTAGTATATGGGGGGCGCGCGGCACTGAAGCTTTCTTT. This codes for CASSIWGARGTEAFF.

This chain connects TRBV7-9 to TRBJ2-1; 9 nucleotides line up with TRBD2. Trimming removed 5 bases from V and 2 bases from J; junction bases left unmatched: 4. Germline V gene data show CDR1 as SEHNR and CDR2 as FQNEAQ (reference sequence). The CDR3 sequence is 15 residues long. The CDR3 here is CASSLIAGAYNEQFF. In DNA form, the CDR3 reads TGTGCCAGCAGCCTTATAGCGGGAGCCTACAATGAGCAGTTCTTC.